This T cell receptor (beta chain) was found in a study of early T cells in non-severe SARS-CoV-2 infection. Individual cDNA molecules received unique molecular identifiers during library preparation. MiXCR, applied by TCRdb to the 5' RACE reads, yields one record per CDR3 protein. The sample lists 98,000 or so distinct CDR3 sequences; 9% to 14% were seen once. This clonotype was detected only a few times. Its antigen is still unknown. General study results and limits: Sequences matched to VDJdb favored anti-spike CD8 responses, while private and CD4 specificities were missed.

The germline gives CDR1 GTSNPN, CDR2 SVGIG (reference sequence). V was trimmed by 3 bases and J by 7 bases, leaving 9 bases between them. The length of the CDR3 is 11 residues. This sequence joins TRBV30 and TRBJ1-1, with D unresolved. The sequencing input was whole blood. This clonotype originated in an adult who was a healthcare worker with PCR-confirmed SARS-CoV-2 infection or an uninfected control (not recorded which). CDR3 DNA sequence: TGTGCCTGGAGAGGTGGGCGTGAAGCTTTCTTT. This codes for CAWRGGREAFF.